This T cell receptor (beta chain) was sequenced in a study of a mutant IDH1 vaccine in newly diagnosed glioma. Whole-study context: The start of vaccination came 4-6 weeks after radiotherapy alone, or with temozolomide cycles.

This CDR3 spans 15 amino acids. CDR1 SGHAT and CDR2 FQNNGV come from the germline V gene. Trimming took off 1 base at V and 5 bases at J, with 12 bases between the two ends. Profiling relied on immunoSEQ multiplex PCR, and the TCRdb table lists in-frame clones only, not all of them. The sample contains more than 60,000 clones, 74% of which appear only once. Study results and caveats: Pseudoprogression looked unconnected to shifts in top peripheral T cell clonotypes.

A note on this clone: Antigen unknown.

The time point was: week 35, safety follow-up. Doses comprised 300 ug of mutant IDH1 20-mer peptide each, plus topical imiquimod. The study gave patients eight vaccinations in weeks 1, 3, 5, 7, 11, 15, 19, 23. The material sequenced was PBMCs, taken from a glioma patient whose treatment included an IDH1 peptide vaccine. V and J are TRBV11-2 and TRBJ1-5; a weak D match, TRBD1 (5 bases). This receptor was taken from a man between 45 and 60 years old with glioma. The DNA of the CDR3 is TGTGCCAGCAGCTTAGGGACGGTCAGGGATCAGCCCCAGCATTTT. It yields the protein CASSLGTVRDQPQHF.